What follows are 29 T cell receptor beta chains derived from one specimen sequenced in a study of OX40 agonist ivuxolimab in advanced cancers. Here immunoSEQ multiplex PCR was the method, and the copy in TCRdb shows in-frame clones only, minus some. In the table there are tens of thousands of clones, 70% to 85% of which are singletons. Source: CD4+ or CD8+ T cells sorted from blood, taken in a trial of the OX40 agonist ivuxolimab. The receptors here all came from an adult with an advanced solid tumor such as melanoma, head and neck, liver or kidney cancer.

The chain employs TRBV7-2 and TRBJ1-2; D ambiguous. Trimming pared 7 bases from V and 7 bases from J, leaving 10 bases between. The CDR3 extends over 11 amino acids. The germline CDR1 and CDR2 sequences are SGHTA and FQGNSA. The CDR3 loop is CASTWEFGYTF. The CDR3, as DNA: TGTGCCAGCACCTGGGAGTTTGGCTACACCTTC.

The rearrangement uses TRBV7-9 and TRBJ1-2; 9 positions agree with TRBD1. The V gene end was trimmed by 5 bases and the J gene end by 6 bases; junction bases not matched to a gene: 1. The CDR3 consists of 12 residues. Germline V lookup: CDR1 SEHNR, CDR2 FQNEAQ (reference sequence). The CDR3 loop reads CASSRQGDGYTF. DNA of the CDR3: TGTGCCAGCAGCCGACAGGGGGATGGCTACACCTTC.

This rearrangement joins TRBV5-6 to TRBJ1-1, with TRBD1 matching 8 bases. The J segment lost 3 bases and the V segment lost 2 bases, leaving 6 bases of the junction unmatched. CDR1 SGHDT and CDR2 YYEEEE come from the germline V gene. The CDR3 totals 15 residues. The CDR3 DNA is TGTGCCAGCAGCTTCGGAGACAGGGGCCACACTGAAGCTTTCTTT. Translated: CASSFGDRGHTEAFF. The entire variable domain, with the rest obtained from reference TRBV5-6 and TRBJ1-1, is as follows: DAGVTQSPTHLIKTRGQQVTLRCSPKSGHDTVSWYQQALGQGPQFIFQYYEEEERQRGNFPDRFSGHQFPNYSSELNVNALLLGDSALYLCASSFGDRGHTEAFFGQGTRLTVV.

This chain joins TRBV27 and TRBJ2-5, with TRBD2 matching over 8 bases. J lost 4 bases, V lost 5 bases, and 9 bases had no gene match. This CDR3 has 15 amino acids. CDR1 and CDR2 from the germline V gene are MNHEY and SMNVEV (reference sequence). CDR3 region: CASSRAGVGAETQYF. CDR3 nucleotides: TGTGCCAGCAGTAGAGCGGGGGTGGGGGCAGAGACCCAGTACTTC.

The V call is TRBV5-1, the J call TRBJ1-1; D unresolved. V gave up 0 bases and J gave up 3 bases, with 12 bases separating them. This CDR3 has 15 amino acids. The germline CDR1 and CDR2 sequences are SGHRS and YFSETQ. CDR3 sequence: CASSLGTNQDTEAFF. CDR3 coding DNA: TGCGCCAGCAGCTTGGGGACCAACCAGGACACTGAAGCTTTCTTT.

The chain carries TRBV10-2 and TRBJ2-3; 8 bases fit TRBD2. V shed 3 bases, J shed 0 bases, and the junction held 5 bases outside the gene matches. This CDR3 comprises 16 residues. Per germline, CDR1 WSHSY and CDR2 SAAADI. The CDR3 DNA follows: TGCGCCAGCAGTGATCGCGGGGGGCTCAGCACAGATACGCAGTATTTT. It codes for CASSDRGGLSTDTQYF.

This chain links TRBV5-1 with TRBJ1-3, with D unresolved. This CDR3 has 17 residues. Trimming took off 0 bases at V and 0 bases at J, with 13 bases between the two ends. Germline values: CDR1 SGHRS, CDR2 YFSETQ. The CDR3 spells CASSLDYTINSGNTIYF. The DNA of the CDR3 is TGCGCCAGCAGCTTGGATTACACCATTAACTCTGGAAACACCATATATTTT.

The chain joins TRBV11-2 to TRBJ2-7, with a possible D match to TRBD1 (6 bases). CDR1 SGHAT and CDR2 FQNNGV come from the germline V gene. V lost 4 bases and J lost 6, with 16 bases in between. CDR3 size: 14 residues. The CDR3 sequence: CASSSLSGQLEQYF. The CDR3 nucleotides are TGTGCCAGCAGCTCCTTATCCGGACAGCTCGAGCAGTACTTC.

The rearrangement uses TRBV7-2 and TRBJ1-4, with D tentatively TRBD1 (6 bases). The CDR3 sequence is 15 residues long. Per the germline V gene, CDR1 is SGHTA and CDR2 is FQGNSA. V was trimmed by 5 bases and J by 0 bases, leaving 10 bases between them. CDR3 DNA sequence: TGTGCCAGCAGCGCGCGGACAGCAACTAATGAAAAACTGTTTTTT. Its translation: CASSARTATNEKLFF.

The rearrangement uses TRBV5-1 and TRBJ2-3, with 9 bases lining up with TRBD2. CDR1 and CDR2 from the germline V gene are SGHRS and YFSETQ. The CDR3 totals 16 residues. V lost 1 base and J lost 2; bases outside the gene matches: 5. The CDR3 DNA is TGCGCCAGCAGCTTGTCGTTAGCGGGGGTCACAGATACGCAGTATTTT. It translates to CASSLSLAGVTDTQYF. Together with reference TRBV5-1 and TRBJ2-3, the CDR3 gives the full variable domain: KAGVTQTPRYLIKTRGQQVTLSCSPISGHRSVSWYQQTPGQGLQFLFEYFSETQRNKGNFPGRFSGRQFSNSRSEMNVSTLELGDSALYLCASSLSLAGVTDTQYFGPGTRLTVL.

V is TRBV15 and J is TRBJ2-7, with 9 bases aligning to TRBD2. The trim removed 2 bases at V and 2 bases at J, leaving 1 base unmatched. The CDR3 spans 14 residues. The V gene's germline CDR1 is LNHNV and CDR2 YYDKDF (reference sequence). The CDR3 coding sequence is TGTGCCACCAGCAGAAGCGGGGGGACCTACGAGCAGTACTTC. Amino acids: CATSRSGGTYEQYF.

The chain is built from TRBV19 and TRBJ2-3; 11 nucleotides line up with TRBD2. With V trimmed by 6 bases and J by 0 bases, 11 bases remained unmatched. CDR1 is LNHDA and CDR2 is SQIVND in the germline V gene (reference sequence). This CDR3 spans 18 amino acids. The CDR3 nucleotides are TGTGCCAGTAGCCTCACTAGCGGGGGAGGTATGAGCACAGATACGCAGTATTTT. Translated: CASSLTSGGGMSTDTQYF.

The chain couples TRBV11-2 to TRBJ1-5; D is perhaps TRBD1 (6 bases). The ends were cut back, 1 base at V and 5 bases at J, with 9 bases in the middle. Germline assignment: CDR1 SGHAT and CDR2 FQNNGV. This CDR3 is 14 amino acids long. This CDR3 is CASSLGTGHQPQHF. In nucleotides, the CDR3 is TGTGCCAGCAGCTTAGGTACAGGGCATCAGCCCCAGCATTTT.

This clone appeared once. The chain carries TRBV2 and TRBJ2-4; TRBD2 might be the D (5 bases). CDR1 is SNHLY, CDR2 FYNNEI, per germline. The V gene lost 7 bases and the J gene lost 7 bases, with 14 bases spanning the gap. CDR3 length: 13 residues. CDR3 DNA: TGTGCCAGCAATAGGGATACGGGGAACATTCAGTACTTC. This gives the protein CASNRDTGNIQYF.

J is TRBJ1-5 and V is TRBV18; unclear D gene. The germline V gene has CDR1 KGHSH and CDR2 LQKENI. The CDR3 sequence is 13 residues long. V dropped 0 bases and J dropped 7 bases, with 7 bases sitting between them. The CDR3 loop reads CASSPPTGQPQHF. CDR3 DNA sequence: TGTGCCAGCTCACCACCAACGGGACAGCCCCAGCATTTT.

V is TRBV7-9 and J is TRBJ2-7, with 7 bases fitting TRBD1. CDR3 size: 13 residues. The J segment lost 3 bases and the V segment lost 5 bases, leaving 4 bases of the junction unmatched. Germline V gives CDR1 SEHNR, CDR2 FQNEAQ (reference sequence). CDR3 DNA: TGTGCCAGCAGCCTGGGACAGAACTACGAGCAGTACTTC. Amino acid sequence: CASSLGQNYEQYF.

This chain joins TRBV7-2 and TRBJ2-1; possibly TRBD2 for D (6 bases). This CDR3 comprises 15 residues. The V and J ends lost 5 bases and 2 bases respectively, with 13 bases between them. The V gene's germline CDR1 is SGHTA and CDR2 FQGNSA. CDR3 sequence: CASSAPWGAYNEQFF. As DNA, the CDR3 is TGTGCCAGCAGCGCGCCCTGGGGGGCCTACAATGAGCAGTTCTTC. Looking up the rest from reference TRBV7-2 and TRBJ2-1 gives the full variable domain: GAGVSQSPSNKVTEKGKDVELRCDPISGHTALYWYRQSLGQGLEFLIYFQGNSAPDKSGLPSDRFSAERTGGSVSTLTIQRTQQEDSAVYLCASSAPWGAYNEQFFGPGTRLTVL.

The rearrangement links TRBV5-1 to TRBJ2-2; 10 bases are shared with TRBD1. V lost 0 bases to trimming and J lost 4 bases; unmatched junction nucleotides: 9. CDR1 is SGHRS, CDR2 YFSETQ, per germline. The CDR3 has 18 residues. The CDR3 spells CASSLAPPGQGTTGELFF. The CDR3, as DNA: TGCGCCAGCAGCTTGGCTCCCCCGGGACAGGGGACCACCGGGGAGCTGTTTTTT. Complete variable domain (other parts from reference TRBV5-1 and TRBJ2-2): KAGVTQTPRYLIKTRGQQVTLSCSPISGHRSVSWYQQTPGQGLQFLFEYFSETQRNKGNFPGRFSGRQFSNSRSEMNVSTLELGDSALYLCASSLAPPGQGTTGELFFGEGSRLTVL.

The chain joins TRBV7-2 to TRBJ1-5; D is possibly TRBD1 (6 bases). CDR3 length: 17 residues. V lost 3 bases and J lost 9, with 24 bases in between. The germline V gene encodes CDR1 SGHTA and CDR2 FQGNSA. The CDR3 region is CASSLTAGGGAALPQHF. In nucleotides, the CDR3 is TGTGCCAGCAGCTTGACCGCCGGCGGGGGCGCGGCCCTGCCCCAGCATTTT.

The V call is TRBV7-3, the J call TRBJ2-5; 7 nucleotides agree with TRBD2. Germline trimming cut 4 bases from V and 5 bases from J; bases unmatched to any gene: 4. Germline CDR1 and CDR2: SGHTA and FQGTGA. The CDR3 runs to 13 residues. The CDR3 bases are TGTGCCAGCAGCTCGGGGGGTACGGAGACCCAGTACTTC. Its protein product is CASSSGGTETQYF.

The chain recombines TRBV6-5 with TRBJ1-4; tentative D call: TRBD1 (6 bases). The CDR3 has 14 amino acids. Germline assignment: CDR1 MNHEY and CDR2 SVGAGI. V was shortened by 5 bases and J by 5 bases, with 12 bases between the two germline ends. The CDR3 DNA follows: TGTGCCAGCAGTCCGGGACATTCGAATGAAAAACTGTTTTTT. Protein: CASSPGHSNEKLFF.

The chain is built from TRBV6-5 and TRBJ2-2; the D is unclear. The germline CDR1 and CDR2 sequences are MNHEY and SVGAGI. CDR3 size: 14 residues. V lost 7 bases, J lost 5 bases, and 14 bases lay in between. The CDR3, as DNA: TGTGCCAGCAATACCTTGCCTCAAACCGGGGAGCTGTTTTTT. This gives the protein CASNTLPQTGELFF.

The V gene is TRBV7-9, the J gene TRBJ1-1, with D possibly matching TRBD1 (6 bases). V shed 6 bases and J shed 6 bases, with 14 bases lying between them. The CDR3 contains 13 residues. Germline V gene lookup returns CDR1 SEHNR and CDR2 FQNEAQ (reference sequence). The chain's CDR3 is CASRRQESSEAFF. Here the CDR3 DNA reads TGTGCCAGCAGGAGACAGGAAAGCTCTGAAGCTTTCTTT.

The CDR3 reads CASKRARAANTGELFF. The CDR3 nucleotides read TGTGCCAGTAAGCGGGCGAGGGCGGCGAACACCGGGGAGCTGTTTTTT. The V gene is TRBV19, the J gene TRBJ2-2; a possible D gene is TRBD2 (6 bases). CDR3 size: 16 residues. Deletions cut 7 bases from V and 0 bases from J, with 15 bases between. CDR1 and CDR2 (germline): LNHDA, SQIVND (reference sequence). Drawing the rest from reference TRBV19 and TRBJ2-2, the complete variable domain is DGGITQSPKYLFRKEGQNVTLSCEQNLNHDAMYWYRQDPGQGLRLIYYSQIVNDFQKGDIAEGYSVSREKKESFPLTVTSAQKNPTAFYLCASKRARAANTGELFFGEGSRLTVL.

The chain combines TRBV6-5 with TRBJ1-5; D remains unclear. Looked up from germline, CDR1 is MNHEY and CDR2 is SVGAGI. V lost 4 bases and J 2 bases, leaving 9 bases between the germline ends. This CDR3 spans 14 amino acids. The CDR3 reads CASSLRTGNQPQHF. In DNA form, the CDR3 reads TGTGCCAGCAGTTTACGGACCGGCAATCAGCCCCAGCATTTT.

CDR3 sequence (DNA): TGTGCCAGCACTGCTAGCAGGCAGGGGAATGAGCAGTTCTTC. This sequence encodes CASTASRQGNEQFF. The rearrangement uses TRBV2 and TRBJ2-1; tentative D call: TRBD1 (6 bases). Germline CDR1 SNHLY, CDR2 FYNNEI. This CDR3 is built from 14 residues. Trimming pared 7 bases from V and 7 bases from J, leaving 17 bases between.

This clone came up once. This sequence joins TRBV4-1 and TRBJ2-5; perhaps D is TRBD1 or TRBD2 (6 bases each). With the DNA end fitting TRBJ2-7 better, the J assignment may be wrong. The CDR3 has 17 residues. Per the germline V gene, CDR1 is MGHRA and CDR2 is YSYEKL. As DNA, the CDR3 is TGCGCCAGCAGCCAAGATCAGGTTCGAGGGGGACTGGACGAGCAGTACTTC. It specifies CASSQDQVRGGLDEQYF.

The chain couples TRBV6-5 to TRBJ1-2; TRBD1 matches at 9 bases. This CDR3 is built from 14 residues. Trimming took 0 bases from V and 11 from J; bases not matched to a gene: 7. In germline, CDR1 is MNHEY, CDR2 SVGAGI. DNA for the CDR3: TGTGCCAGCAGTTACTCTGACAGGGGGGGGACTTACACCTTC. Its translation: CASSYSDRGGTYTF.

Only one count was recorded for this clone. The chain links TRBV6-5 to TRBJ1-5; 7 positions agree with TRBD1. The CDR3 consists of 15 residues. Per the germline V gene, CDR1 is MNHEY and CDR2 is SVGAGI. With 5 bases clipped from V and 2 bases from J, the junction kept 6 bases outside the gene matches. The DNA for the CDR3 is TGTGCCAGCAGTACAACAGGGGTTGGCAATCAGCCCCAGCATTTT. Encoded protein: CASSTTGVGNQPQHF.